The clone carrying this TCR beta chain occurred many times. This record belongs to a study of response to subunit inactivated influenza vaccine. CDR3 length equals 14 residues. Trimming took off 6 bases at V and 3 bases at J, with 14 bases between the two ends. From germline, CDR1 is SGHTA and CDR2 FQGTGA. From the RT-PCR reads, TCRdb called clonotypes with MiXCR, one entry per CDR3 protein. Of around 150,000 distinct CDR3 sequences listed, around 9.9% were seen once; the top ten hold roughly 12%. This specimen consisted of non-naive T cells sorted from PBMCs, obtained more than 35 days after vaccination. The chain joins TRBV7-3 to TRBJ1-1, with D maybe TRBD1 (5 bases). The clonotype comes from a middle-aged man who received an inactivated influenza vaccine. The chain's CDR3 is CASRVGQGDTEAFF. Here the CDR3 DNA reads TGTGCCAGCAGAGTCGGGCAGGGCGACACTGAAGCTTTCTTT.